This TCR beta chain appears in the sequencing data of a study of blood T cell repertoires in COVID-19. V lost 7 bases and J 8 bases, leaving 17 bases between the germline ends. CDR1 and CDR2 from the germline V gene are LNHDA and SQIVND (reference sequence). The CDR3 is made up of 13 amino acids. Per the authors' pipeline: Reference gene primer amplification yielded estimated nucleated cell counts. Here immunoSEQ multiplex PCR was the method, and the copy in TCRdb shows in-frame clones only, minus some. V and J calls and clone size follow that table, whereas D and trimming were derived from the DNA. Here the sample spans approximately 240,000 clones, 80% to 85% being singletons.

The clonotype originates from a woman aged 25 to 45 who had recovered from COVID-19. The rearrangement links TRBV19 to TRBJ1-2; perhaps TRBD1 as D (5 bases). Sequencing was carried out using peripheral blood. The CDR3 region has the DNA TGTGCCAGTATGGGAACAGGCATAAGGGGCTACACCTTC. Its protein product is CASMGTGIRGYTF. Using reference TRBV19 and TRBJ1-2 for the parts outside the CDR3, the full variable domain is DGGITQSPKYLFRKEGQNVTLSCEQNLNHDAMYWYRQDPGQGLRLIYYSQIVNDFQKGDIAEGYSVSREKKESFPLTVTSAQKNPTAFYLCASMGTGIRGYTFGSGTRLTVV.